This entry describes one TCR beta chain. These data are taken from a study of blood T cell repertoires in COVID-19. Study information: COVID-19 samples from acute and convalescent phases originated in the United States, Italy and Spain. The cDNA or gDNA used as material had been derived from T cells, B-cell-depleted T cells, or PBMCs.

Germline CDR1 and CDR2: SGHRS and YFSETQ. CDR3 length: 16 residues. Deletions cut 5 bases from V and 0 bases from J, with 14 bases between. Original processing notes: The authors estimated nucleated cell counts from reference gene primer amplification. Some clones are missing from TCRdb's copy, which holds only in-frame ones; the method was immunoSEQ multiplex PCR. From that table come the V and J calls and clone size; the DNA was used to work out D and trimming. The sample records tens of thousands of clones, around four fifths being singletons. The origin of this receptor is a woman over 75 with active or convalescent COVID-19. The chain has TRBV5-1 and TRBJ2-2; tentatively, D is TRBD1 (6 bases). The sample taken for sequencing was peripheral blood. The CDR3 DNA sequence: TGCGCCAGCAGGGGGGCGACAGGAACGAACACCGGGGAGCTGTTTTTT. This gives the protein CASRGATGTNTGELFF.